These 25 T cell receptor beta chains were all obtained from the same sample, sequenced in a study of tumor-infiltrating lymphocytes in localized non-small cell lung cancer. Here immunoSEQ multiplex PCR was the method, and the copy in TCRdb shows in-frame clones only, minus some. The sample records about 8,900 clones, about two thirds being singletons. Material: uninvolved lung tissue not adjacent to the tumor. These receptors all come from a human donor with non-small cell lung cancer.

The CDR3 is CASSPSKSAETQYF. As DNA, the CDR3 is TGTGCCAGCTCACCTAGCAAGAGTGCCGAGACCCAGTACTTC. The chain uses TRBV18 and TRBJ2-5; no firm D call. CDR1 is KGHSH and CDR2 is LQKENI in the germline V gene. Trimming removed 3 bases from V and 5 bases from J, with 13 bases in between. This CDR3 has 14 amino acids. The full variable domain, in which reference TRBV18 and TRBJ2-5 provide the parts outside the CDR3, is NAGVMQNPRHLVRRRGQEARLRCSPMKGHSHVYWYRQLPEEGLKFMVYLQKENIIDESGMPKERFSAEFPKEGPSILRIQQVVRGDSAAYFCASSPSKSAETQYFGPGTRLLVL.

The gene calls are TRBV5-1 and TRBJ2-5; D unclear. V gave up 1 base and J gave up 1 base, with 8 bases separating them. Germline V gives CDR1 SGHRS, CDR2 YFSETQ. The CDR3 contains 14 residues. The CDR3 region is CASSLLSLQETQYF. DNA for the CDR3: TGCGCCAGCAGCTTGCTGTCTCTCCAAGAGACCCAGTACTTC.

The V call is TRBV11-3, the J call TRBJ2-7; TRBD1 matches 8 bases. J lost 3 bases, V lost 0 bases, and 4 bases had no gene match. The length of the CDR3 is 15 residues. Germline loops: CDR1 SGHNT, CDR2 YENEEA. The CDR3 loop reads CASSLEGTGYYEQYF. Here the CDR3 DNA reads TGTGCCAGCAGCTTAGAAGGGACAGGATACTACGAGCAGTACTTC.

This clone was seen only a few times. The chain uses TRBV28 and TRBJ2-7; D may correspond to TRBD1 or TRBD2 (5 bases each). Germline CDR1 and CDR2: MDHEN and SYDVKM. The CDR3 totals 13 residues. V gave up 11 bases and J gave up 2 bases, with 16 bases separating them. CDR3 bases: TGTGCCGGGGGATCAAGGAGCCCCTACGAGCAGTACTTC. Translation: CAGGSRSPYEQYF.

This chain connects TRBV25-1 to TRBJ1-1; D is perhaps TRBD1 (5 bases). This CDR3 is built from 13 residues. V lost 6 bases and J 1 base, leaving 9 bases between the germline ends. Germline CDR1 MGHDK, CDR2 SYGVNS. CDR3 sequence (DNA): TGTGCCAGCAGGCTGACAGAGAACACTGAAGCTTTCTTT. Translation: CASRLTENTEAFF.

The rearrangement links TRBV7-3 to TRBJ1-1; D perhaps matches TRBD1 (5 bases). The ends were cut back, 2 bases at V and 8 bases at J, with 12 bases in the middle. The CDR3 sequence is 13 residues long. Germline V CDR1 and CDR2: SGHTA, FQGTGA. The CDR3: CASSLEQGREAFF. The CDR3 coding sequence is TGTGCCAGCAGCTTAGAGCAGGGAAGAGAAGCTTTCTTT.

CDR3 nucleotides: TGTGCCTGGAGCGATGTACCGGGAGGAGCTCGGAACATTCAGTACTTC. Translating it yields CAWSDVPGGARNIQYF. The V gene is TRBV30, the J gene TRBJ2-4; TRBD2 matches at 7 bases. CDR3 length: 16 residues. V dropped 3 bases and J dropped 7; count of bases not matched to a gene: 15. Germline V lookup: CDR1 GTSNPN, CDR2 SVGIG (reference sequence).

The chain joins TRBV5-6 to TRBJ1-2; the D is unclear. The V gene's germline CDR1 is SGHDT and CDR2 YYEEEE. Between the trimmed V and J ends, which lost 5 bases and 4 bases, there was a span of 12 bases. The CDR3 totals 13 residues. This chain's CDR3 is CASRPYVGYGYTF. The CDR3, as DNA: TGTGCCAGCAGACCTTACGTCGGCTATGGCTACACCTTC. Full variable domain (rest looked up from reference TRBV5-6 and TRBJ1-2): DAGVTQSPTHLIKTRGQQVTLRCSPKSGHDTVSWYQQALGQGPQFIFQYYEEEERQRGNFPDRFSGHQFPNYSSELNVNALLLGDSALYLCASRPYVGYGYTFGSGTRLTVV.

V is TRBV11-3 and J is TRBJ2-6, with 7 bases that match TRBD1. Germline CDR1 is SGHNT and CDR2 is YENEEA. The V segment lost 10 bases and the J segment 4 bases; nucleotides outside the gene matches: 10. The CDR3 has 15 residues. CDR3 DNA: TGTGCCATCCTTTCACAGGGGCCGGGGGCCAACGTCCTGACTTTC. It encodes CAILSQGPGANVLTF.

The chain couples TRBV4-1 to TRBJ2-6; no definite D call. Germline lookup yields CDR1 MGHRA and CDR2 YSYEKL. V was cut by 5 bases and J by 0 bases, with 11 bases left in between. The CDR3 is made up of 16 amino acids. CDR3 sequence reads: CASSKGFGSGANVLTF. CDR3 sequence (DNA): TGCGCCAGCAGCAAAGGATTTGGCTCTGGGGCCAACGTCCTGACTTTC.

The gene calls are TRBV27 and TRBJ1-1; D gene unclear. The CDR3 contains 14 residues. The germline V and J ends were trimmed by 1 base and 2 bases, with 8 bases remaining between them. Germline V gene data show CDR1 as MNHEY and CDR2 as SMNVEV (reference sequence). The CDR3: CASSLLHPNTEAFF. CDR3 DNA sequence: TGTGCCAGCAGTTTATTGCATCCAAACACTGAAGCTTTCTTT.

This clone was seen a few times. The chain has TRBV6-1 and TRBJ2-7; no reliable D call. V lost 4 bases and J 0 bases, leaving 7 bases between the germline ends. In germline, CDR1 is MNHNS, CDR2 SASEGT. This CDR3 contains 13 residues. The CDR3 is CASSGTVSYEQYF. The CDR3 nucleotides are TGTGCCAGCAGTGGGACGGTCTCCTACGAGCAGTACTTC.

This clone was counted a single time. This rearrangement joins TRBV9 to TRBJ1-4, with 7 bases identical to TRBD1. The CDR3 runs 14 residues. Germline CDR1 reads SGDLS; CDR2 reads YYNGEE. V gave up 4 bases and J gave up 3 bases; unmatched junction bases: 3. CDR3 sequence: CASSKGQPNEKLFF. The CDR3 coding sequence is TGTGCCAGCAGCAAGGGACAGCCTAATGAAAAACTGTTTTTT.

The chain uses TRBV25-1 and TRBJ2-7; the match to TRBD1 covers 9 bases. The CDR3 contains 15 residues. Trimming removed 3 bases from V and 3 bases from J; junction bases left unmatched: 6. Germline assignment: CDR1 MGHDK and CDR2 SYGVNS. Here the CDR3 reads CASSDQDRGFYEQYF. The CDR3 bases are TGTGCCAGCAGTGACCAGGACAGGGGCTTCTACGAGCAGTACTTC.

The gene calls are TRBV20-1 and TRBJ2-7; maybe TRBD1 (6 bases). Germline CDR1 DFQATT, CDR2 SNEGSKA (reference sequence). This CDR3 has 11 amino acids. V was cut by 8 bases and J by 2 bases, with 10 bases left in between. The CDR3 nucleotides are TGCAGTACCCAGGGGACCTACGAGCAGTACTTC. It encodes CSTQGTYEQYF.

The chain couples TRBV7-6 to TRBJ1-4, with D tentatively TRBD1 (5 bases). Germline CDR1 SGHVS, CDR2 FNYEAQ. The CDR3 extends over 13 amino acids. Deletions cut 1 base from V and 5 bases from J, with 5 bases between. CDR3 protein: CASSLGGNEKLFF. Here the CDR3 DNA reads TGTGCCAGCAGCTTAGGGGGGAATGAAAAACTGTTTTTT.

This rearrangement joins TRBV12-5 to TRBJ1-1; no reliable D call. V was pared by 0 bases and J by 2 bases, with 4 bases between. This CDR3 contains 13 residues. Germline V gene lookup returns CDR1 LGHNT and CDR2 FRNRAP. CDR3 sequence reads: CASGLVGNTEAFF. CDR3 nucleotides: TGTGCTAGTGGTTTGGTAGGTAACACTGAAGCTTTCTTT.

The gene calls are TRBV6-1 and TRBJ2-7; a possible D gene is TRBD2 (6 bases). The CDR3 consists of 15 residues. The V gene's germline CDR1 is MNHNS and CDR2 SASEGT. Trimming stripped 0 bases from V and 3 bases from J, with 12 bases between. The CDR3 coding sequence is TGTGCCAGCAGTGAAGCGCTGGGAGGCGGCTACGAGCAGTACTTC. This sequence encodes CASSEALGGGYEQYF.

This clone has only one observation. The rearrangement links TRBV6-5 to TRBJ1-2, with D unclear. The germline gives CDR1 MNHEY, CDR2 SVGAGI. V lost 5 bases and J 11 bases, leaving 15 bases between the germline ends. CDR3 length: 12 amino acids. This CDR3 reads CASSEYGATYTF. CDR3 bases: TGTGCCAGCAGTGAATATGGCGCTACGTACACCTTC.

The chain links TRBV11-3 to TRBJ2-7; no definite D call. This CDR3 contains 11 residues. Germline CDR1 reads SGHNT; CDR2 reads YENEEA. The V end was cut by 0 bases, the J end by 7 bases, with 4 bases between. As DNA, the CDR3 is TGTGCCAGCAGCTTAGATGTGGAGCAGTACTTC. Protein sequence: CASSLDVEQYF.

V usage is TRBV4-3 and J usage is TRBJ1-1; D remains ambiguous. The CDR3 extends over 14 amino acids. In germline, CDR1 is LGHNA, CDR2 YSLEER. V was trimmed by 0 bases and J by 11 bases, leaving 16 bases between them. The CDR3 sequence: CASSQDVMQVGAFF. The CDR3 nucleotides read TGCGCCAGCAGCCAAGACGTTATGCAGGTCGGGGCTTTCTTT.

This clone counts as medium-sized. The CDR3: CASSQDGGNSDTQYF. The CDR3 DNA reads TGCGCCAGCAGCCAAGATGGCGGGAACTCAGATACGCAGTATTTT. The chain uses TRBV4-3 and TRBJ2-3, with D possibly TRBD2 on 6 matching bases. The CDR3 extends over 15 amino acids. Germline CDR1 is LGHNA and CDR2 is YSLEER. V was pared by 0 bases and J by 4 bases, with 11 bases between.

This chain joins TRBV9 and TRBJ2-7, with D maybe TRBD2 (6 bases). The CDR3 length is 14 residues. From germline, CDR1 is SGDLS and CDR2 YYNGEE. Trimming took 0 bases from V and 4 from J, leaving 11 bases between them. CDR3 nucleotide sequence: TGTGCCAGCAGCGTAGGACCTAGCGTTTACGAGCAGTACTTC. It translates to CASSVGPSVYEQYF.

Only a few counts were recorded for this clone. V and J are TRBV4-1 and TRBJ1-1, with D unclear. The CDR3 spans 14 residues. V dropped 8 bases and J dropped 3 bases, with 16 bases sitting between them. In germline, CDR1 is MGHRA, CDR2 YSYEKL. The CDR3 spells CASGLAGGYTEAFF. CDR3 DNA sequence: TGCGCCAGCGGATTAGCAGGAGGATACACTGAAGCTTTCTTT.

This clone appeared a single time. The genes are TRBV29-1 and TRBJ2-2; 11 nucleotides align to TRBD1. Per germline, CDR1 SQVTM and CDR2 ANQGSEA. The length of the CDR3 is 14 residues. J was trimmed by 5 bases and V by 6 bases; bases with no gene match: 5. The CDR3: CSVIGQGATGELFF. CDR3 bases: TGCAGCGTCATCGGACAGGGGGCGACCGGGGAGCTGTTTTTT.